What follows are 14 T cell receptor beta chains derived from one specimen sequenced in a study of shared T cell receptors in the human thymus. This table comes from immunoSEQ multiplex PCR, and its TCRdb copy is limited to in-frame clones, with some not included. The repertoire holds hundreds of thousands of clones, around 87% seen once, with 0.0094% in the top ten. The same sample was also used in a study of human thymus T cells.

What was sequenced was thymocytes. The receptors were sampled from a boy younger than two with a congenital heart defect.

This clone has a single count. The chain couples TRBV14 to TRBJ2-5; TRBD2 is a possible D gene (5 bases). The CDR3 consists of 15 residues. The germline CDR1 and CDR2 sequences are SGHDN and FVKESK. V dropped 1 base and J dropped 3 bases, with 12 bases sitting between them. Here the CDR3 reads CASSQGGSEEETQYF. CDR3 in DNA: TGTGCCAGCAGCCAAGGTGGGAGTGAGGAAGAGACCCAGTACTTC.

This chain uses TRBV7-6 with TRBJ1-6; D might be TRBD1 (6 bases). Germline values: CDR1 SGHVS, CDR2 FNYEAQ. The V gene lost 6 bases and the J gene lost 1 base, with 25 bases spanning the gap. The CDR3 extends over 20 amino acids. In DNA, the CDR3 is TGTGCCAGCAGTCGCGCTGTCCGGCAGGGGTGGTGGTCCTATAATTCACCCCTCCACTTT. Protein sequence: CASSRAVRQGWWSYNSPLHF.

The CDR3 DNA reads as TGTGCCAGCAGCGAACCCCACACAGGGAGTAACACTGAAGCTTTCTTT. This translates into CASSEPHTGSNTEAFF. V usage is TRBV9 and J usage is TRBJ1-1; tentative D call: TRBD1 (6 bases). This CDR3 is 16 amino acids long. Trimming took off 3 bases at V and 2 bases at J, with 17 bases between the two ends. Germline values: CDR1 SGDLS, CDR2 YYNGEE.

The rearrangement joins TRBV27 to TRBJ2-7, with D perhaps TRBD1 (6 bases). The CDR3 has 13 amino acids. Germline V gene lookup returns CDR1 MNHEY and CDR2 SMNVEV (reference sequence). The V end lost 2 bases, the J end lost 13 bases, and 18 bases lay between the germline ends. The CDR3 sequence is CASSLTRQDRRYF. The CDR3, as DNA: TGTGCCAGCAGTTTAACCCGACAGGACCGGCGATACTTC.

This chain connects TRBV7-9 to TRBJ2-1, with D unresolved. Germline lookup yields CDR1 SEHNR and CDR2 FQNEAQ (reference sequence). The CDR3 totals 19 residues. The V gene lost 0 bases and the J gene lost 1 base, with 19 bases spanning the gap. The CDR3: CASSLARGARRPSYNEQFF. CDR3 DNA sequence: TGTGCCAGCAGCTTAGCGAGAGGAGCGAGGCGACCTTCCTACAATGAGCAGTTCTTC. The full variable domain, its missing parts supplied by reference TRBV7-9 and TRBJ2-1, is DTGVSQNPRHKITKRGQNVTFRCDPISEHNRLYWYRQTLGQGPEFLTYFQNEAQLEKSRLLSDRFSAERPKGSFSTLEIQRTEQGDSAMYLCASSLARGARRPSYNEQFFGPGTRLTVL.

J is TRBJ2-5 and V is TRBV11-2; 7 nucleotides align to TRBD2. The CDR3 runs 16 residues. The germline V gene encodes CDR1 SGHAT and CDR2 FQNNGV. The V gene end was trimmed by 4 bases and the J gene end by 0 bases; junction bases not matched to a gene: 8. The CDR3 DNA is TGTGCCAGCAGCTCGCGGGGGTCCAAGTACCAAGAGACCCAGTACTTC. Translation: CASSSRGSKYQETQYF.

The V and J genes are TRBV5-5 and TRBJ2-1, with 9 nucleotides matching TRBD1. The ends lost 9 bases at V and 2 bases at J; junction bases unmatched: 18. Germline V gene sequence: CDR1 SGHKS, CDR2 YYEKEE (reference sequence). The CDR3 loop spans 18 amino acids. DNA for the CDR3: TGTGCCACCCTAGGACAGGGGTGGTCCACCCCCCCCTACAATGAGCAGTTCTTC. This codes for CATLGQGWSTPPYNEQFF.

The chain combines TRBV5-8 with TRBJ1-2, with D unresolved. CDR3 length equals 11 residues. In germline, CDR1 is SGHTS, CDR2 YDEGEE. V was pared by 7 bases and J by 4 bases, with 8 bases between. CDR3 sequence reads: CASGIGYGYTF. CDR3 DNA: TGTGCCAGCGGTATCGGCTATGGCTACACCTTC. Full variable domain (missing parts from reference TRBV5-8 and TRBJ1-2): EAGVTQSPTHLIKTRGQQATLRCSPISGHTSVYWYQQALGLGLQFLLWYDEGEERNRGNFPPRFSGRQFPNYSSELNVNALELEDSALYLCASGIGYGYTFGSGTRLTVV.

This clone was detected a few times. This rearrangement joins TRBV28 to TRBJ2-5, with TRBD2 as a possible D gene (6 bases). The V gene's germline CDR1 is MDHEN and CDR2 SYDVKM. Trimming pared 8 bases from V and 4 bases from J, leaving 11 bases between. The CDR3 covers 12 residues. CDR3 sequence reads: CASRGLRETQYF. As DNA, the CDR3 is TGTGCCAGCCGGGGGTTAAGAGAGACCCAGTACTTC.

This sequence joins TRBV5-1 and TRBJ1-1, with D unresolved. Trimming took 6 bases from V and 1 from J, leaving 7 bases between them. The CDR3 extends over 12 amino acids. Germline loops: CDR1 SGHRS, CDR2 YFSETQ. The CDR3 nucleotides read TGCGCCAGCAAGCACTCGAACACTGAAGCTTTCTTT. Translating gives CASKHSNTEAFF.

The chain combines TRBV5-1 with TRBJ2-5; 7 bases fit TRBD1. The CDR3 is 14 amino acids. The germline V gene encodes CDR1 SGHRS and CDR2 YFSETQ. V lost 4 bases, J lost 11 bases, and 14 bases stayed unmatched. The CDR3 DNA follows: TGCGCCAGCAGCCCCGACAGGGCTCGTAGGGAGCAGTACTTC. Amino acid sequence: CASSPDRARREQYF.

The rearrangement links TRBV5-5 to TRBJ2-7, with D perhaps matching TRBD1 (5 bases). CDR1 and CDR2 (germline): SGHKS, YYEKEE (reference sequence). V shed 3 bases and J shed 0 bases, with 16 bases lying between them. The CDR3 covers 16 residues. This CDR3 is CASSSLGQVSSYEQYF. CDR3 DNA: TGTGCCAGCAGCTCATTGGGGCAGGTTAGCTCCTACGAGCAGTACTTC.

CDR3 in DNA: TGTGCCAGCAGCACCCGGGACAGGAGCTCCTACGAGCAGTACTTC. Amino acid sequence: CASSTRDRSSYEQYF. This chain joins TRBV6-5 and TRBJ2-7; TRBD1 aligns across 8 bases. Trimming cost V 6 bases and J 0 bases; bases outside gene matches: 7. Germline CDR1 MNHEY, CDR2 SVGAGI. CDR3 length: 15 residues.

The rearrangement uses TRBV6-5 and TRBJ1-1; D may be TRBD1 (5 bases). V was shortened by 2 bases and J by 1 base, with 11 bases between the two germline ends. Germline CDR1 and CDR2: MNHEY and SVGAGI. CDR3 length equals 15 residues. The CDR3 protein is CASSYAGRKNTEAFF. The CDR3 DNA is TGTGCCAGCAGTTACGCGGGGCGCAAGAACACTGAAGCTTTCTTT.